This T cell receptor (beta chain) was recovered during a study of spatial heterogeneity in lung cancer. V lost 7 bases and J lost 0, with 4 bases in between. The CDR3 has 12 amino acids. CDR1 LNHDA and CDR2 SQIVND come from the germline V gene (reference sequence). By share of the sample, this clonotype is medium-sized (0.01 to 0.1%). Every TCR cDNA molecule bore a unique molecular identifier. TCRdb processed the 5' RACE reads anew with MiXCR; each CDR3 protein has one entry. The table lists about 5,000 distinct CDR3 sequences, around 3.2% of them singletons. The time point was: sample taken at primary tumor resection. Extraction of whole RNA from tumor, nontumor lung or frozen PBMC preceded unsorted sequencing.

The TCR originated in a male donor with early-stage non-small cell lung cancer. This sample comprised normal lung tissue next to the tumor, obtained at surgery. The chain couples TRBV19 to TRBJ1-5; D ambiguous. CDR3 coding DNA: TGTGCCAGTAAGGGTAGCAATCAGCCCCAGCATTTT. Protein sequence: CASKGSNQPQHF.